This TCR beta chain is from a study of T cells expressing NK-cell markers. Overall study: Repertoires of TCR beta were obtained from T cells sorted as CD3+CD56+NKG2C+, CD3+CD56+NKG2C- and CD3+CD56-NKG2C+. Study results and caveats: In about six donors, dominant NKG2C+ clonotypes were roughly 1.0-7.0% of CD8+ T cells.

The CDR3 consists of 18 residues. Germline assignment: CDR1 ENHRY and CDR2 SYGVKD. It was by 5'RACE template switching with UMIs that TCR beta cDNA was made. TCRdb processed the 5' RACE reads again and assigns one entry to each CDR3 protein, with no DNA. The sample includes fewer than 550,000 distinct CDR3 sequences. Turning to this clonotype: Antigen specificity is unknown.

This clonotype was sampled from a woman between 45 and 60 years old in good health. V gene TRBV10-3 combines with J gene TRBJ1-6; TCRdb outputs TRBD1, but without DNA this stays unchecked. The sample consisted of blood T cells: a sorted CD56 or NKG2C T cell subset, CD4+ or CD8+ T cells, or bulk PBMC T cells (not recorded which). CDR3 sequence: CAISGAGAGTANNSPLHF.